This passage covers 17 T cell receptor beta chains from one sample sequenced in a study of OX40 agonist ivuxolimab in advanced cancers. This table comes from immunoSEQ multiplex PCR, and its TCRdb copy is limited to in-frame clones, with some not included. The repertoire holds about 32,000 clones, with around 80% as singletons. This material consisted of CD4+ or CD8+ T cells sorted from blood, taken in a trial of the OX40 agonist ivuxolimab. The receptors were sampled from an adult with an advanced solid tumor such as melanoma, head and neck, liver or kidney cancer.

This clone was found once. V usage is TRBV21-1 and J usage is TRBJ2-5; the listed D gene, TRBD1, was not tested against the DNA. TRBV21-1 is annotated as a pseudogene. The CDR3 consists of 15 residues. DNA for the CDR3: TGTGCCAGCAGCAAAGCTGGACAGGGACTAGAGACCCAGTACTTC. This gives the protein CASSKAGQGLETQYF.

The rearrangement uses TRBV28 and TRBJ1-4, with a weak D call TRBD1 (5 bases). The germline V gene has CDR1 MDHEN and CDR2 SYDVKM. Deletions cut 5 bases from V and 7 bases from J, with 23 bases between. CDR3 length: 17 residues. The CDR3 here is CASSTTKTEARGEKLFF. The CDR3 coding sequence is TGTGCCAGCAGTACGACCAAAACAGAGGCGAGGGGTGAAAAACTGTTTTTT.

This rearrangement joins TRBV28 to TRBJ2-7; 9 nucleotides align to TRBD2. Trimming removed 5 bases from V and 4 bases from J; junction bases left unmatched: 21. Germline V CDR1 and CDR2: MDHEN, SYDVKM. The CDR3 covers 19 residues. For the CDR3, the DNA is TGTGCCAGCAGTCCCCCACCAGGGGTAGCGGGAGATTTTGGGTACGAGCAGTACTTC. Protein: CASSPPPGVAGDFGYEQYF.

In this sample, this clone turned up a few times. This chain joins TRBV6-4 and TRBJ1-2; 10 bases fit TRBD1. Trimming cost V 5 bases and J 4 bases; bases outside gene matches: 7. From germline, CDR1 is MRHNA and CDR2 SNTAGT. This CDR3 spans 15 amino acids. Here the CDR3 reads CASSHTGTGVYGYTF. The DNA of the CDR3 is TGTGCCAGCAGTCACACCGGGACAGGGGTCTATGGCTACACCTTC.

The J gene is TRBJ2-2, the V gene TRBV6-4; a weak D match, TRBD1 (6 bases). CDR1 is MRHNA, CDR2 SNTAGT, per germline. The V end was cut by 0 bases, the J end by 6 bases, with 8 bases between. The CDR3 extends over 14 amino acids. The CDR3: CASSDSNRAGELFF. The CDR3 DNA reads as TGTGCCAGCAGTGACTCGAACAGGGCCGGGGAGCTGTTTTTT.

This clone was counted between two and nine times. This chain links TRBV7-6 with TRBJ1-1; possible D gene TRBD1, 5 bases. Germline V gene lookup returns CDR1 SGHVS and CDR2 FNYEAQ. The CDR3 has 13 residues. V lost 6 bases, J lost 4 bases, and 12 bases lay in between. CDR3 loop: CASRQGGGTEAFF. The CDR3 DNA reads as TGTGCCAGCAGGCAGGGCGGGGGCACTGAAGCTTTCTTT. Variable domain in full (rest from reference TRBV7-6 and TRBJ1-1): GAGVSQSPRYKVTKRGQDVALRCDPISGHVSLYWYRQALGQGPEFLTYFNYEAQQDKSGLPNDRFSAERPEGSISTLTIQRTEQRDSAMYRCASRQGGGTEAFFGQGTRLTVV.

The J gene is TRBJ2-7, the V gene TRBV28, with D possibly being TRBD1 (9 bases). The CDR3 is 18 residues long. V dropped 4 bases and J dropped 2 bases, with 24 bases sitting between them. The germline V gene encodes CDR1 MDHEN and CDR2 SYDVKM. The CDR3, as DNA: TGTGCCAGCAGTTCCACACAGGGGGCCCACGGGAGGGCCTACGAGCAGTACTTC. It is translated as CASSSTQGAHGRAYEQYF.

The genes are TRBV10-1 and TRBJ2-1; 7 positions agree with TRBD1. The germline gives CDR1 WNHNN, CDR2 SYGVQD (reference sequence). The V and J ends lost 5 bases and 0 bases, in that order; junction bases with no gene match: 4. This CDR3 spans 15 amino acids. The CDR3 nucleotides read TGCGCCAGCAGTCAGGGGGTCTACTCCTACAATGAGCAGTTCTTC. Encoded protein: CASSQGVYSYNEQFF.

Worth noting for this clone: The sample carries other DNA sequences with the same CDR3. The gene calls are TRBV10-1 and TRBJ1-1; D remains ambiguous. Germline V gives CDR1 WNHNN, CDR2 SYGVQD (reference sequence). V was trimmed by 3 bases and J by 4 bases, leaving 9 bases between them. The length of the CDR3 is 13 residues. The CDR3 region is CASSDGRVTEAFF. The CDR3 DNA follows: TGCGCCAGCAGTGACGGGCGTGTCACTGAAGCTTTCTTT.

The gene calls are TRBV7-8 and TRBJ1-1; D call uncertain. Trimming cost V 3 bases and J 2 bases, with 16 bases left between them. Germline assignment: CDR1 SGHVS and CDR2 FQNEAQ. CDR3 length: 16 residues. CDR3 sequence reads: CASSLFPATANTEAFF. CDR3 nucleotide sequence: TGTGCCAGCAGCTTGTTTCCCGCGACGGCAAACACTGAAGCTTTCTTT.

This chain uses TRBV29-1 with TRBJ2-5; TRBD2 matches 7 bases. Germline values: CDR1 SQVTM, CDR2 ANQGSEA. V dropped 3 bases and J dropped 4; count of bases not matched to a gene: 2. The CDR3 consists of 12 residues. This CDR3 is CSVDSGGETQYF. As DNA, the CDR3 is TGCAGCGTTGATTCGGGGGGAGAGACCCAGTACTTC.

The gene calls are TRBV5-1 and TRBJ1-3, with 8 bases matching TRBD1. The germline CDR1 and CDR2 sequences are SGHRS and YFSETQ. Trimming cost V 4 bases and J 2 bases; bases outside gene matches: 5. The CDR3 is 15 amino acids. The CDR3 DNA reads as TGCGCCAGCAGCCCCGACAGGGGACCTGGAAACACCATATATTTT. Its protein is CASSPDRGPGNTIYF. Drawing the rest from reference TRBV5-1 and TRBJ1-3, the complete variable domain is KAGVTQTPRYLIKTRGQQVTLSCSPISGHRSVSWYQQTPGQGLQFLFEYFSETQRNKGNFPGRFSGRQFSNSRSEMNVSTLELGDSALYLCASSPDRGPGNTIYFGEGSWLTVV.

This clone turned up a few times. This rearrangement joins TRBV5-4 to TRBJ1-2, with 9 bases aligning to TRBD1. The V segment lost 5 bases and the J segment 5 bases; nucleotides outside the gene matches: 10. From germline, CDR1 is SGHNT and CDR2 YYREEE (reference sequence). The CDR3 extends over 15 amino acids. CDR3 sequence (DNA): TGTGCCAGCAGTAAGAGGACAGGGGAGGATTATGGCTACACCTTC. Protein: CASSKRTGEDYGYTF.

Here the CDR3 reads CASSTPGTEYSPLHF. CDR3 coding DNA: TGTGCCAGCAGTACTCCCGGGACAGAATATTCACCCCTCCACTTT. The gene calls are TRBV25-1 and TRBJ1-6; 7 positions match TRBD1. This CDR3 contains 15 residues. V trimming: 5 bases; J trimming: 8 bases; junction bases outside the gene matches: 9. CDR1 is MGHDK and CDR2 is SYGVNS in the germline V gene.

The CDR3 region has the DNA TGTGCCAGCAGCTTAGCCCCTAATGAAAAACTGTTTTTT. It yields the protein CASSLAPNEKLFF. The chain has TRBV7-6 and TRBJ1-4; D is unclear. CDR3 length: 13 amino acids. Deletions cut 0 bases from V and 3 bases from J, with 2 bases between. Germline V lookup: CDR1 SGHVS, CDR2 FNYEAQ.

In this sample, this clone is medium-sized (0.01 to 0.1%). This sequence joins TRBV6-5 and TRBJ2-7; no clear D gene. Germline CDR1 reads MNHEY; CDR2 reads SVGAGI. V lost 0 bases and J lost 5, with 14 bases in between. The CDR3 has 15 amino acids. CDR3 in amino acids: CASSYSKTVRDEQYF. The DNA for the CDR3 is TGTGCCAGCAGTTACTCTAAGACCGTACGGGACGAGCAGTACTTC.

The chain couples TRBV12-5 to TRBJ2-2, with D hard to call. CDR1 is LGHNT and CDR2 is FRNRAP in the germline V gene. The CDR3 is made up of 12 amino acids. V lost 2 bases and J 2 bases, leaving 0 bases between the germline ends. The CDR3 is CASGLNTGELFF. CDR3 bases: TGTGCTAGTGGTTTGAACACCGGGGAGCTGTTTTTT.